This T cell receptor (beta chain) was captured in a study of T cells in Graves' hyperthyroidism and ophthalmopathy. Using RNA transcripts as the source, TCR beta CDR3 regions were amplified. When the TCR CDR3 underwent first-round RT-PCR, the HTBI primer set was used. TCRdb independently ran MiXCR on the multiplex PCR reads; one entry per CDR3 protein. The sample lists hundreds of thousands of distinct CDR3 sequences; more than 11% were seen once. This clonotype came up many times. Between the trimmed V and J ends, which lost 0 bases and 6 bases, there was a span of 10 bases. The CDR3 covers 15 residues. The V gene's germline CDR1 is SGHKS and CDR2 YYEKEE (reference sequence).

This chain uses TRBV5-5 with TRBJ1-6, with D possibly being TRBD1 (5 bases). The sequenced sample was blood. The TCR originated in a woman aged 30 to 39 with Graves' hyperthyroidism that later progressed to Graves' ophthalmopathy. CDR3 sequence: CASSLGGPSNSPLHF. The CDR3 DNA follows: TGTGCCAGCAGCTTGGGGGGACCGAGTAATTCACCCCTCCACTTT.